The entry below gives a single T cell receptor (beta chain) sequence along with its context. This sample is part of a study of OX40 agonist ivuxolimab in advanced cancers. CDR3 length: 15 amino acids. The germline V gene encodes CDR1 SEHNR and CDR2 FQNEAQ (reference sequence). The germline V and J ends were trimmed by 5 bases and 4 bases, with 18 bases remaining between them. Using immunoSEQ multiplex PCR, the repertoire was profiled, and TCRdb retains in-frame clones only, with some absent. The table lists around 75,000 clones, around 90% of them singletons. The TCR comes from an adult with an advanced solid tumor such as melanoma, head and neck, liver or kidney cancer. The chain has TRBV7-9 and TRBJ2-7; tentative D call: TRBD2 (5 bases). Sequences were derived from CD4+ or CD8+ T cells sorted from blood, sampled in a trial of the OX40 agonist ivuxolimab. In DNA form, the CDR3 reads TGTGCCAGCAGCCCCCTTTTCTCGTGGGAGTACGAGCAGTACTTC. It codes for CASSPLFSWEYEQYF. Combining the CDR3 with reference TRBV7-9 and TRBJ2-7 gives the whole variable domain DTGVSQNPRHKITKRGQNVTFRCDPISEHNRLYWYRQTLGQGPEFLTYFQNEAQLEKSRLLSDRFSAERPKGSFSTLEIQRTEQGDSAMYLCASSPLFSWEYEQYFGPGTRLTVT.